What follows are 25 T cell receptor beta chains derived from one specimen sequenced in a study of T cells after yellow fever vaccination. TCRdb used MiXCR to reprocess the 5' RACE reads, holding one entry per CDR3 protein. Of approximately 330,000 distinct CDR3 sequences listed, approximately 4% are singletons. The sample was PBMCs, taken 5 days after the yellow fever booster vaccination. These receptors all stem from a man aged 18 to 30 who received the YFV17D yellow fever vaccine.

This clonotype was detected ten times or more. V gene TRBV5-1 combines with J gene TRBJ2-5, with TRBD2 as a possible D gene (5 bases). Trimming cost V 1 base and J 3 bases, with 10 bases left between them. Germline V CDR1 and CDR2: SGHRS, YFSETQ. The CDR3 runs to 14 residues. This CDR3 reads CASSLLSGEETQYF. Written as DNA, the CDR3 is TGCGCCAGCAGCTTGCTCTCCGGGGAAGAGACCCAGTACTTC. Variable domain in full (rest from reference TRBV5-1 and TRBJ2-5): KAGVTQTPRYLIKTRGQQVTLSCSPISGHRSVSWYQQTPGQGLQFLFEYFSETQRNKGNFPGRFSGRQFSNSRSEMNVSTLELGDSALYLCASSLLSGEETQYFGPGTRLLVL.

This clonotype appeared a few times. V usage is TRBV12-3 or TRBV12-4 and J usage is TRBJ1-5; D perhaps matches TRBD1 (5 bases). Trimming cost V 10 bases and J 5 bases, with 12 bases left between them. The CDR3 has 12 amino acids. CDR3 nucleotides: TGTGCCATCGGGACTCAAGATCAGCCCCAGCATTTT. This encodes CAIGTQDQPQHF.

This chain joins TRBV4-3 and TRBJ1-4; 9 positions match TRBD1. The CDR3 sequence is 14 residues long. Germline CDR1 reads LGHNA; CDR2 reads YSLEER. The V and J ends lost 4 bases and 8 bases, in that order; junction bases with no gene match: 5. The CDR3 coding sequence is TGCGCCAGCAGCCGGGGACAGGGAGGAGAAAAACTGTTTTTT. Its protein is CASSRGQGGEKLFF.

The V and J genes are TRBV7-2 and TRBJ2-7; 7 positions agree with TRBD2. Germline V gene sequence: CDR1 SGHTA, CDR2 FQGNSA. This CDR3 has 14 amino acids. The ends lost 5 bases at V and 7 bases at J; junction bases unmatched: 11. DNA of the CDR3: TGTGCCAGCAGCCCCGGGACTACCTCTGGGGAGCAGTACTTC. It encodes CASSPGTTSGEQYF. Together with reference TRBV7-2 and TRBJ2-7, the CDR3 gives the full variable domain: GAGVSQSPSNKVTEKGKDVELRCDPISGHTALYWYRQSLGQGLEFLIYFQGNSAPDKSGLPSDRFSAERTGGSVSTLTIQRTQQEDSAVYLCASSPGTTSGEQYFGPGTRLTVT.

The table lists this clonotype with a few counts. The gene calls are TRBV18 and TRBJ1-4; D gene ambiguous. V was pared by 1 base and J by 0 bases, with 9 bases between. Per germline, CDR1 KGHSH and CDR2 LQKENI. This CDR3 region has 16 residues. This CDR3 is CASSPRVIATNEKLFF. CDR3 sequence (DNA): TGTGCCAGCTCACCACGGGTGATTGCAACTAATGAAAAACTGTTTTTT.

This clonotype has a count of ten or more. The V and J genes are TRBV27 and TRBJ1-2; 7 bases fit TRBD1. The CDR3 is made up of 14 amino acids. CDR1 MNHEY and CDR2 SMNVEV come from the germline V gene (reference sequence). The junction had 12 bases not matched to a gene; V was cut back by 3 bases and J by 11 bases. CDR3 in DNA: TGTGCCAGCAGTTTCGGGGGACAGCGGGGGTTTTACACCTTC. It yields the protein CASSFGGQRGFYTF.

CDR3 sequence (DNA): TGTGCCAGCAGCAGGGGGGCCACGGACACAGATACGCAGTATTTT. Amino acid sequence: CASSRGATDTDTQYF. The J gene is TRBJ2-3, the V gene TRBV2, with D perhaps TRBD1 (7 bases). This CDR3 contains 15 residues. The germline V and J ends were trimmed by 6 bases and 2 bases, with 15 bases remaining between them. CDR1 and CDR2 from the germline V gene are SNHLY and FYNNEI.

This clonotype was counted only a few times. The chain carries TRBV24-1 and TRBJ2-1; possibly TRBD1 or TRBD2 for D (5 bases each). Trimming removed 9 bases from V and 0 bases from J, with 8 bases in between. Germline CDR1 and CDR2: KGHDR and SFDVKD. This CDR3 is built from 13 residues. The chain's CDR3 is CATGTVSYNEQFF. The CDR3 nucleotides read TGTGCCACCGGGACGGTCTCCTACAATGAGCAGTTCTTC.

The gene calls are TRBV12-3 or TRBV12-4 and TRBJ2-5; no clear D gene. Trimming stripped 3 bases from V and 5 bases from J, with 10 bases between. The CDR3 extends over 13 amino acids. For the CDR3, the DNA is TGTGCCAGCAGTTTCACAGTTTCGGAGACCCAGTACTTC. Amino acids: CASSFTVSETQYF.

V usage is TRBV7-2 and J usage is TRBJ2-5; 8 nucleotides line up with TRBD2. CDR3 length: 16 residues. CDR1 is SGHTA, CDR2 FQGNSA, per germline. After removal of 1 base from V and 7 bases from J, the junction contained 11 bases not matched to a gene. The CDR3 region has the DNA TGTGCCAGCAGCTTAGGCGCGGGGGGCCCCGGTAGGACCCAGTACTTC. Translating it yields CASSLGAGGPGRTQYF.

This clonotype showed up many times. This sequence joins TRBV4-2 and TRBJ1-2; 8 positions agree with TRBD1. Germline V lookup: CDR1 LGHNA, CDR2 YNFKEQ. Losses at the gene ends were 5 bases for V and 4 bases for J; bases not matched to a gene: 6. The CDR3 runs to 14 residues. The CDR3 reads CASSKGDRFYGYTF. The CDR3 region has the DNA TGTGCCAGCAGCAAAGGGGACAGGTTCTATGGCTACACCTTC.

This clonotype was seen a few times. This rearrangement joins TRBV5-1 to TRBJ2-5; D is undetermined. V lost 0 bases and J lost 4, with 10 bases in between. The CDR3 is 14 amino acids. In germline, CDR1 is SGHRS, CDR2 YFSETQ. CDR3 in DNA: TGCGCCAGCAGCTTGGAATGGGCCGGAGAGACCCAGTACTTC. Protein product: CASSLEWAGETQYF.

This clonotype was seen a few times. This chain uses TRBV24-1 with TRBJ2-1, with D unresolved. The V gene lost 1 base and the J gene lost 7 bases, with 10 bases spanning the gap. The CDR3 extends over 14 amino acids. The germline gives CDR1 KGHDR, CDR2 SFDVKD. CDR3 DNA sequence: TGTGCCACCAGTGATTTTCGGGTAAAGAATGAGCAGTTCTTC. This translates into CATSDFRVKNEQFF.

CDR3 protein: CASGEDNNYGYTF. CDR3 sequence (DNA): TGTGCCAGTGGGGAGGACAATAACTATGGCTACACCTTC. This rearrangement joins TRBV12-3 or TRBV12-4 to TRBJ1-2; the D gene is possibly TRBD1 (5 bases). Trimming stripped 9 bases from V and 1 base from J, with 12 bases between. The CDR3 runs to 13 residues.

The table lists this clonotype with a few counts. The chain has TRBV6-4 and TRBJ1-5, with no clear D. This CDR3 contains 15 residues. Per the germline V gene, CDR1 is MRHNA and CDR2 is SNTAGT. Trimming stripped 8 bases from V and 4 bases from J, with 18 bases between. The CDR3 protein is CASFDWATRNQPQHF. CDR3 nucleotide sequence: TGTGCCAGCTTCGATTGGGCCACGCGGAATCAGCCCCAGCATTTT.

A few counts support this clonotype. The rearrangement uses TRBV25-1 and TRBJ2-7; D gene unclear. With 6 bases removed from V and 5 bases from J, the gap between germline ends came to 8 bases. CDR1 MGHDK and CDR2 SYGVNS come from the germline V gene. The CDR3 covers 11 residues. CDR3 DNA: TGTGCCAGCAGAGAGGTACACGAGCAGTACTTC. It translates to CASREVHEQYF.

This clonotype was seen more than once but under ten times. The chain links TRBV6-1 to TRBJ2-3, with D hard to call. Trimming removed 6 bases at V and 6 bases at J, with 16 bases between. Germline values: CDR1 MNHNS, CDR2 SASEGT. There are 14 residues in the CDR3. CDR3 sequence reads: CASRVGSASDTQYF. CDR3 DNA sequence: TGTGCCAGCAGGGTGGGTAGTGCATCCGATACGCAGTATTTT.

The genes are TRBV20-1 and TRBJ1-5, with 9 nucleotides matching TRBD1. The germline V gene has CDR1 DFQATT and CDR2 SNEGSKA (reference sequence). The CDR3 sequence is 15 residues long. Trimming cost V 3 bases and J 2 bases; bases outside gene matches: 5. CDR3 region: CSASKGDRGNQPQHF. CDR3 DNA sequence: TGCAGTGCTAGTAAAGGGGACAGGGGCAATCAGCCCCAGCATTTT.

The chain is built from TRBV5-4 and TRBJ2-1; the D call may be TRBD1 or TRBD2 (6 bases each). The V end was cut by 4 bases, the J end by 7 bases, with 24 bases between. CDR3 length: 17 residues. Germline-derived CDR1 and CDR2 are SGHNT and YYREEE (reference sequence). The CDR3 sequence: CASSRKGLGGGQNEQFF. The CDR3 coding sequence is TGTGCCAGCAGCAGAAAGGGGCTAGGGGGAGGTCAGAATGAGCAGTTCTTC.

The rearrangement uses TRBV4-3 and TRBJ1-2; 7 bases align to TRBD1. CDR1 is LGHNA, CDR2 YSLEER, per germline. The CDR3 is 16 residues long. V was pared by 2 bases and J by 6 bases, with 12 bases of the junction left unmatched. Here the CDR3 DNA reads TGCGCCAGCAGCCAATTTCAGGGGGGGCCTTCCGATGGCTACACCTTC. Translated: CASSQFQGGPSDGYTF.

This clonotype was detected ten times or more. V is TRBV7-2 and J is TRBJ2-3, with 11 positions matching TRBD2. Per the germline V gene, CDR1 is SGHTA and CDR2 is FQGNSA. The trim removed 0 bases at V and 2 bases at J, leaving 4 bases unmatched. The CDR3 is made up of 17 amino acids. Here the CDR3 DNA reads TGTGCCAGCAGCTTAGCCACTAGCGGGGGACTCACAGATACGCAGTATTTT. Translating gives CASSLATSGGLTDTQYF. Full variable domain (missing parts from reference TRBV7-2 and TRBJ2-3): GAGVSQSPSNKVTEKGKDVELRCDPISGHTALYWYRQSLGQGLEFLIYFQGNSAPDKSGLPSDRFSAERTGGSVSTLTIQRTQQEDSAVYLCASSLATSGGLTDTQYFGPGTRLTVL.

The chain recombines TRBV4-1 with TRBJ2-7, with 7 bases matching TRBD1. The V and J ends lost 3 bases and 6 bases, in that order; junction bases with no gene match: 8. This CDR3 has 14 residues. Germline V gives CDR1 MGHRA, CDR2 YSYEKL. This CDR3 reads CASSQEQGYREQYF. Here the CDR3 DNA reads TGCGCCAGCAGCCAGGAACAGGGGTATCGCGAGCAGTACTTC.

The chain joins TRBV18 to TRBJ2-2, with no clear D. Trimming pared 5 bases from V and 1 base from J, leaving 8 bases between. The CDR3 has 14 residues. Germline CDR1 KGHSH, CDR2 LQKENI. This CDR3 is CASSFTQNTGELFF. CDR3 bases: TGTGCCAGCTCATTCACACAGAACACCGGGGAGCTGTTTTTT.

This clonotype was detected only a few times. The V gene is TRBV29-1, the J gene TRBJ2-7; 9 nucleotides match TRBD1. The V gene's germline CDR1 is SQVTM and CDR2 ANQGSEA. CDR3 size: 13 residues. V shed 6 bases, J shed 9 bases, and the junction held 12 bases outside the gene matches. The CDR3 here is CSVAGTGLEVQYF. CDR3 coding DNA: TGCAGCGTAGCCGGGACAGGGTTGGAGGTGCAGTACTTC.

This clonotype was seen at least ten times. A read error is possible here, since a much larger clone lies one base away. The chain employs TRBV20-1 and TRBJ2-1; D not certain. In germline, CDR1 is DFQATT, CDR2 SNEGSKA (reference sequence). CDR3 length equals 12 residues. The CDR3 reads CRAPRRQDEQFF. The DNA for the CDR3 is TGCAGGGCCCCCCGGCGGCAGGATGAGCAGTTCTTC.